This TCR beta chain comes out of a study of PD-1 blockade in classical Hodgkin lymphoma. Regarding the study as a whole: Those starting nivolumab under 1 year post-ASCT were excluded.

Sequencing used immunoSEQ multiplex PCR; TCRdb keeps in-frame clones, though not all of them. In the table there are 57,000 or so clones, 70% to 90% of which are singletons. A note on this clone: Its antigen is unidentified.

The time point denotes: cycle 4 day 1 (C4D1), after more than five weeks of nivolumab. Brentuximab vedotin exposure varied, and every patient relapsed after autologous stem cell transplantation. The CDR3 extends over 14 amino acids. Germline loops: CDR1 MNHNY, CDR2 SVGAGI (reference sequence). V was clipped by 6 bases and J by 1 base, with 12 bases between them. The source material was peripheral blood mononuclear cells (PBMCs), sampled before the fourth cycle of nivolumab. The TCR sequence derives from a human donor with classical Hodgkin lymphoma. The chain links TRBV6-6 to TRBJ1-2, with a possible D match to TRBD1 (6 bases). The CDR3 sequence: CASSPGEGNYGYTF. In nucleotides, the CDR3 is TGTGCCAGCAGCCCAGGGGAGGGTAACTATGGCTACACCTTC.